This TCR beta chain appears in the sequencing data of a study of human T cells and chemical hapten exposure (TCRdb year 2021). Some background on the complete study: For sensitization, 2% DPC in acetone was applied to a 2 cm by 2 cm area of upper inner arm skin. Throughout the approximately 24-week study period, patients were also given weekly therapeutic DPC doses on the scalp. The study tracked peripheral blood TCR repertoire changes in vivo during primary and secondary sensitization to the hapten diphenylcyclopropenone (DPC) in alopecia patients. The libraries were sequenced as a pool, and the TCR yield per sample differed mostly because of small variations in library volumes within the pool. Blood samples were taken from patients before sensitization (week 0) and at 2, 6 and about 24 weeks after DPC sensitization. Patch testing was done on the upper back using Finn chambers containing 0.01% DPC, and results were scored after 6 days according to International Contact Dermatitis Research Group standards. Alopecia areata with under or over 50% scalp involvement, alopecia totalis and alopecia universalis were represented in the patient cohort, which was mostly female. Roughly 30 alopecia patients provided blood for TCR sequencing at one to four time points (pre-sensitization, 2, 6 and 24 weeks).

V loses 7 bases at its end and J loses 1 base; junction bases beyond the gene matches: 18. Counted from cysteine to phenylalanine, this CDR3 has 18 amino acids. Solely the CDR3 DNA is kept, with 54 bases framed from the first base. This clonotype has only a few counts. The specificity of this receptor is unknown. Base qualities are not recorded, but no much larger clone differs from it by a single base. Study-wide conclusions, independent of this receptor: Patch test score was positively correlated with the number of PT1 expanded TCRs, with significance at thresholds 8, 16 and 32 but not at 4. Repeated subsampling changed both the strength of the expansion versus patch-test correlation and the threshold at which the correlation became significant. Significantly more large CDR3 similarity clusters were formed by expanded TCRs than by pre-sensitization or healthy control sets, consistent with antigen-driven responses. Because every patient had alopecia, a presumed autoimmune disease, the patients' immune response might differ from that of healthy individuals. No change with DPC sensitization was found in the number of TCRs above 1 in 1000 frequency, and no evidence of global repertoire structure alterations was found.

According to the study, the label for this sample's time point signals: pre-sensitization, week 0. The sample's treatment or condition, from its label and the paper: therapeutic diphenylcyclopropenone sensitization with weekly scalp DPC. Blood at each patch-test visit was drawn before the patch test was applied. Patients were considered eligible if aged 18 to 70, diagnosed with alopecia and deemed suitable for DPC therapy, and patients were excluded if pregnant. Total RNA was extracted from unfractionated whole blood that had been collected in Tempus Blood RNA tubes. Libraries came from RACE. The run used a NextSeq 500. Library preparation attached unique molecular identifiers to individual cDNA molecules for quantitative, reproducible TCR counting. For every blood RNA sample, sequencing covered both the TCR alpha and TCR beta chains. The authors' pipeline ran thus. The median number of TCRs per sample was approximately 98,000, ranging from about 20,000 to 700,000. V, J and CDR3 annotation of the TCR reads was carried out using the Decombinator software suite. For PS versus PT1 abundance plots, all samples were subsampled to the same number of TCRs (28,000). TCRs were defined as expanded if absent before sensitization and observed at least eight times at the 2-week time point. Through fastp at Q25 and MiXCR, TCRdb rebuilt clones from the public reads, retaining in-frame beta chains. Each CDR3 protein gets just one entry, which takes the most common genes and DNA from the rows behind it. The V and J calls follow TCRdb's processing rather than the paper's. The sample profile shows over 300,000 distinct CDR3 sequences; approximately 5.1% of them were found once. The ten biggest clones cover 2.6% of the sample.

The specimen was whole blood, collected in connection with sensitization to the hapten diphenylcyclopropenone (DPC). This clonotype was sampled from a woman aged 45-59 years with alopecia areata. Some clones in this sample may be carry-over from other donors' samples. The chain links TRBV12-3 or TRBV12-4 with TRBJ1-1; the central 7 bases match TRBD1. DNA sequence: TGTGCCAGCACCCCGGACAGGACAACCTCCTATGAGAACACTGAAGCTTTCTTT. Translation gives CASTPDRTTSYENTEAFF.